This TCR beta chain appears in the sequencing data of a study of tumor-infiltrating lymphocytes in oesophageal squamous cell carcinoma. TCRdb re-derived calls from the PCR reads in MiXCR, one entry per CDR3 protein. This sample carries about 18,000 distinct CDR3 sequences, approximately 43% of them seen once, and the ten largest clones take approximately 40%. The CDR3 loop spans 17 amino acids. From germline, CDR1 is MNHNS and CDR2 SASEGT. V gave up 6 bases and J gave up 5 bases; unmatched junction bases: 16. This clonotype was picked up many times. This sequence originates from a female donor with esophageal squamous cell carcinoma. The chain carries TRBV6-1 and TRBJ2-3; the match to TRBD2 covers 8 bases. Sequenced: blood. The chain's CDR3 is CASSHEFGGAGGDTQYF. CDR3 coding DNA: TGTGCCAGCAGCCACGAATTCGGGGGGGCCGGTGGAGATACGCAGTATTTT.